The sequence of this TCR beta chain was determined in a study of metastatic and nonmetastatic thyroid tumors. For the study at large: Comparative analysis of repertoires was undertaken across blood and tumor or nodule tissue obtained from malignant and benign thyroid patients. Study-level points and caveats: Malignant thyroid tumors reportedly exceeded benign nodules significantly in TCR beta diversity, with the difference appearing in blood and tumor.

Original handling: Construction of a distant-metastasis classifier for papillary thyroid cancer relied on CDR3 differences across clinicopathological groups. With MiXCR, TCRdb called clones anew from the PCR reads. TCRdb's processing, not the authors' own work, is the source of the V and J calls. The data contain fewer than 20,000 clones, approximately 14% of them singletons. This clone occurred many times. The antigen is undetermined. None of the patients had undergone any treatment ahead of thyroid surgery. Germline V gene data show CDR1 as KGHSH and CDR2 as LQKENI. V was trimmed by 3 bases and J by 2 bases, leaving 16 bases between them. The CDR3 sequence is 16 residues long.

The material sequenced was blood. The chain recombines TRBV18 with TRBJ1-2; D not certain. The source of this sequence is a female donor with papillary thyroid cancer or a benign thyroid nodule (not recorded which). Some clones in this sample may be carry-over from other donors' samples. CDR3 sequence reads: CASSPTTKETNYGYTF. The DNA of the CDR3 is TGTGCCAGCTCACCTACGACCAAAGAGACCAACTATGGCTACACCTTC.